Each of the 18 T cell receptor beta chains below was sequenced from the same sample in a study of T cell responses to AZD1222 COVID-19 vaccine. Some clones are missing from TCRdb's copy, which holds only in-frame ones; the method was immunoSEQ multiplex PCR. Of roughly 58,000 clones detected, about 91% appear once; the ten largest clones hold over 5%. The starting material was peripheral blood, obtained 28 days after the second AZD1222 dose. These TCRs come from an adult who received the AZD1222 COVID-19 vaccine.

The genes are TRBV7-6 and TRBJ2-1; 8 bases match TRBD2. Per germline, CDR1 SGHVS and CDR2 FNYEAQ. The CDR3 totals 15 residues. Trimming removed 1 base from V and 5 bases from J; junction bases left unmatched: 4. CDR3 amino acids: CASSLGSGGHNEQFF. The CDR3 nucleotides read TGTGCCAGCAGCTTAGGCAGCGGGGGCCACAATGAGCAGTTCTTC. Filled out from reference TRBV7-6 and TRBJ2-1, the complete variable domain reads GAGVSQSPRYKVTKRGQDVALRCDPISGHVSLYWYRQALGQGPEFLTYFNYEAQQDKSGLPNDRFSAERPEGSISTLTIQRTEQRDSAMYRCASSLGSGGHNEQFFGPGTRLTVL.

CDR3 in amino acids: CASSLGGAPGDIQYF. CDR3 DNA sequence: TGTGCCAGCAGCCTAGGGGGGGCCCCGGGGGACATTCAGTACTTC. This sequence joins TRBV6-5 and TRBJ2-4; perhaps TRBD2 as D (7 bases). The V gene lost 6 bases and the J gene lost 8 bases, with 20 bases spanning the gap. CDR1 and CDR2 (germline): MNHEY, SVGAGI. CDR3 length: 15 amino acids.

This chain uses TRBV6-5 with TRBJ1-3; D is uncertain. The V gene lost 2 bases and the J gene lost 0 bases, with 8 bases spanning the gap. There are 15 residues in the CDR3. Per germline, CDR1 MNHEY and CDR2 SVGAGI. For the CDR3, the DNA is TGTGCCAGCAGTTACAAGGGATCCTCTGGAAACACCATATATTTT. It specifies CASSYKGSSGNTIYF.

V gene TRBV19 combines with J gene TRBJ2-1, with D possibly being TRBD1 (5 bases). Trimming took off 5 bases at V and 4 bases at J, with 18 bases between the two ends. CDR3 size: 16 residues. Looked up from germline, CDR1 is LNHDA and CDR2 is SQIVND (reference sequence). The chain's CDR3 is CASSVAAGSTYNEQFF. Here the CDR3 DNA reads TGTGCCAGTAGTGTAGCTGCAGGGTCGACATACAATGAGCAGTTCTTC.

This chain connects TRBV27 to TRBJ2-1, with D tentatively TRBD1 or TRBD2 (6 bases each). V lost 0 bases and J lost 4, with 16 bases in between. Germline V CDR1 and CDR2: MNHEY, SMNVEV (reference sequence). This CDR3 is 17 amino acids long. The CDR3 DNA reads TGTGCCAGCAGTTTATCGAGGGGGGAGAGAGGGTACAATGAGCAGTTCTTC. This encodes CASSLSRGERGYNEQFF.

The CDR3 DNA sequence: TGTGCCAGCAGCTTCCTTAGGAGGACTAGCGGGGGGAGGTACGAGCAGTACTTC. Translating gives CASSFLRRTSGGRYEQYF. The V call is TRBV11-2, the J call TRBJ2-7; 14 bases line up with TRBD2. Germline V lookup: CDR1 SGHAT, CDR2 FQNNGV. This CDR3 is 18 amino acids long. Losses at the gene ends were 3 bases for V and 4 bases for J; bases not matched to a gene: 11.

J is TRBJ2-7 and V is TRBV14; D may be TRBD1 (6 bases). Trimming shortened V by 8 bases and J by 2 bases, and 16 bases separated the two germline ends. CDR1 is SGHDN, CDR2 FVKESK, per germline. The CDR3 is made up of 14 amino acids. The CDR3 here is CASSKAGVPYEQYF. CDR3 nucleotide sequence: TGTGCCAGCTCCAAGGCAGGGGTCCCCTACGAGCAGTACTTC.

The chain combines TRBV4-3 with TRBJ2-4; the D gene could be TRBD1 or TRBD2 (5 bases each). V lost 0 bases to trimming and J lost 3 bases, with 12 bases between them. Germline values: CDR1 LGHNA, CDR2 YSLEER. The CDR3 consists of 16 residues. The CDR3 protein is CASSQDIGAGKNIQYF. DNA of the CDR3: TGCGCCAGCAGCCAAGATATCGGGGCGGGCAAAAACATTCAGTACTTC.

This clone was detected only once. This chain links TRBV5-6 with TRBJ2-7; the match to TRBD1 covers 10 bases. From germline, CDR1 is SGHDT and CDR2 YYEEEE. Trimming took 4 bases from V and 5 from J; bases not matched to a gene: 12. The CDR3 runs 16 residues. The CDR3 sequence is CASSPGPGQGTHEQYF. The CDR3 nucleotides are TGTGCCAGCAGCCCTGGTCCGGGACAGGGGACCCACGAGCAGTACTTC.

The rearrangement links TRBV7-2 to TRBJ2-1; D unresolved. The germline CDR1 and CDR2 sequences are SGHTA and FQGNSA. V lost 4 bases, J lost 8 bases, and 18 bases lay in between. The CDR3 contains 15 residues. The chain's CDR3 is CASSSNGFQGDEQFF. The CDR3 coding sequence is TGTGCCAGCAGCTCCAACGGGTTCCAAGGCGATGAGCAGTTCTTC. Variable domain in full (rest from reference TRBV7-2 and TRBJ2-1): GAGVSQSPSNKVTEKGKDVELRCDPISGHTALYWYRQSLGQGLEFLIYFQGNSAPDKSGLPSDRFSAERTGGSVSTLTIQRTQQEDSAVYLCASSSNGFQGDEQFFGPGTRLTVL.

The chain couples TRBV2 to TRBJ1-5; D is undetermined. Germline V gene sequence: CDR1 SNHLY, CDR2 FYNNEI. This CDR3 contains 13 residues. V shed 6 bases and J shed 2 bases, with 8 bases lying between them. The CDR3 sequence is CASRTEGNQPQHF. CDR3 sequence (DNA): TGTGCCAGCAGAACAGAAGGCAATCAGCCCCAGCATTTT.

The chain employs TRBV7-9 and TRBJ2-1; D is possibly TRBD1 (6 bases). This CDR3 has 15 residues. CDR1 and CDR2 from the germline V gene are SEHNR and FQNEAQ (reference sequence). Deletions cut 6 bases from V and 2 bases from J, with 14 bases between. CDR3 sequence (DNA): TGTGCCAGCAGTCCAGCCGGGACACCCTACAATGAGCAGTTCTTC. As protein: CASSPAGTPYNEQFF.

The rearrangement uses TRBV21-1 and TRBJ1-5; whether TRBD1, the table's D call, matches the DNA was not checked. TRBV21-1 is a listed pseudogene. The CDR3 is made up of 16 amino acids. As DNA, the CDR3 is TGTGCCAGCAGCAAACTCCCGGGACAACCCTATCAGCCCCAGCATTTT. Amino acids: CASSKLPGQPYQPQHF.

This clone was found a few times. CDR3 nucleotides: TGTGCCAGCCCCATCCCTGGGAGTGGAAACACCATATATTTT. Amino acids: CASPIPGSGNTIYF. The chain links TRBV19 to TRBJ1-3; D gene unclear. The CDR3 is made up of 14 amino acids. The germline CDR1 and CDR2 sequences are LNHDA and SQIVND (reference sequence). V lost 9 bases to trimming and J lost 3 bases, with 15 bases between them.

This chain connects TRBV9 to TRBJ2-7; D is possibly TRBD1 (6 bases). This CDR3 is built from 15 residues. Trimming removed 6 bases from V and 3 bases from J, with 19 bases in between. CDR1 is SGDLS and CDR2 is YYNGEE in the germline V gene. CDR3 coding DNA: TGTGCCAGCAACCCCCAGGGGCGGAAAGACTACGAGCAGTACTTC. Translated: CASNPQGRKDYEQYF.

V gene TRBV28 combines with J gene TRBJ2-5; no reliable D call. Germline V CDR1 and CDR2: MDHEN, SYDVKM. Deletions cut 6 bases from V and 1 base from J, with 15 bases between. The CDR3 totals 15 residues. CDR3 amino acids: CASSTRKVFQETQYF. Written as DNA, the CDR3 is TGTGCCAGCAGCACCAGGAAGGTTTTCCAAGAGACCCAGTACTTC.

The chain uses TRBV5-3 and TRBJ1-2; 11 bases fit TRBD1. TRBV5-3 is an ORF, and what it does is uncertain. With 4 bases clipped from V and 8 bases from J, the junction kept 10 bases outside the gene matches. The CDR3 consists of 15 residues. DNA of the CDR3: TGTGCCAGAAGCACGCGGACAGGGGGCGCATTAGGCTACACCTTC. It encodes CARSTRTGGALGYTF.

This sequence joins TRBV11-3 and TRBJ1-1; TRBD1 is a possible D gene (5 bases). Per germline, CDR1 SGHNT and CDR2 YENEEA. Trimming stripped 2 bases from V and 5 bases from J, with 9 bases between. This CDR3 is 13 amino acids long. In DNA form, the CDR3 reads TGTGCCAGCAGCTTACGGAGGGGTACTGAAGCTTTCTTT. It yields the protein CASSLRRGTEAFF.